This T cell receptor beta chain is drawn from a study of cytomegalovirus exposure and HLA in healthy donors. Findings of the study overall: There was a cluster of highly shared sequence variants that was likely a sequencing artifact. Available immune exposure information was restricted to CMV serostatus only.

The V gene's germline CDR1 is KGHSH and CDR2 LQKENI. The CDR3 has 16 amino acids. V lost 3 bases, J lost 0 bases, and 11 bases lay in between. PCR was performed using 60 Vbeta and 13 Jbeta primers. Sequenced by immunoSEQ multiplex PCR; TCRdb stores in-frame clones only, minus some. The data show about 180,000 clones, roughly three quarters seen once. This clone has a single count. Its antigen is unidentified. The TCR comes from a woman in her thirties in good health and CMV-seropositive. The sample comprised PBMCs. The rearrangement links TRBV18 to TRBJ2-2, with a weak D call TRBD1 (6 bases). The CDR3 here is CASSPVEGANTGELFF. CDR3 bases: TGTGCCAGCTCACCCGTCGAGGGGGCGAACACCGGGGAGCTGTTTTTT.